Listed below are T cell receptor beta chains from one sample, sequenced in a study of shared clonotypes between healthy human individuals. Only in-frame clones appear in the TCRdb table, and some are missing; sequencing was by immunoSEQ multiplex PCR. Of about 690,000 clones listed, less than 95% were seen once; the top ten hold about 34%. The sample was memory CD8+ T cells from PBMCs. The receptors originated from a man younger than 35 in good health. Some clones in this sample may be carry-over from other donors' samples. Each CDR3 is given with its conserved first and last residue. Each record gives: V gene, D gene, clone size, J gene, CDR3 protein, CDR3 DNA. A D gene is named only where the DNA matches it firmly. Clone size appears in some rows only: once, few, many, or a class for an expanded clone.

v_gene: TRBV30
d_gene: TRBD2
abundance: -
j_gene: TRBJ2-3
CDR3aa: CACRPILAGVPDTQYF
CDR3nt: TGTGCCTGCCGCCCTATTCTAGCGGGAGTACCAGATACGCAGTATTTT

v_gene: TRBV2
d_gene: -
abundance: -
j_gene: TRBJ1-4
CDR3aa: CASTWGEKLFF
CDR3nt: TGTGCCAGTACCTGGGGCGAAAAACTGTTTTTT

v_gene: TRBV4-3
d_gene: TRBD2
abundance: -
j_gene: TRBJ2-1
CDR3aa: CASSQAEGTSGRAFWEQFF
CDR3nt: TGCGCCAGCAGCCAGGCGGAGGGGACTAGCGGGAGGGCCTTTTGGGAGCAGTTCTTC

v_gene: TRBV7-9
d_gene: TRBD1
abundance: -
j_gene: TRBJ2-7
CDR3aa: CASSLPGTGYEQYF
CDR3nt: TGTGCCAGCAGCCTACCCGGGACAGGTTACGAGCAGTACTTC

v_gene: TRBV7-9
d_gene: TRBD1
abundance: -
j_gene: TRBJ2-7
CDR3aa: CASSSDRGHEQYF
CDR3nt: TGTGCCAGCAGCTCCGACAGGGGGCACGAGCAGTACTTC

v_gene: TRBV4-1
d_gene: -
abundance: -
j_gene: TRBJ1-2
CDR3aa: CASSTISNYGYTF
CDR3nt: TGCGCCAGCAGCACGATATCAAACTATGGCTACACCTTC

v_gene: TRBV19
d_gene: -
abundance: -
j_gene: TRBJ1-1
CDR3aa: CASSQGRVGTEAFF
CDR3nt: TGTGCCAGTAGCCAGGGGAGGGTAGGAACTGAAGCTTTCTTT

v_gene: TRBV5-8
d_gene: TRBD2
abundance: -
j_gene: TRBJ2-3
CDR3aa: CASSPGLAGGRQYF
CDR3nt: TGTGCCAGCAGCCCTGGACTAGCGGGAGGACGGCAGTATTTT

v_gene: TRBV5-1
d_gene: -
abundance: -
j_gene: TRBJ1-1
CDR3aa: CASSLPQPGATEAFF
CDR3nt: TGCGCCAGCAGCCTTCCCCAACCCGGGGCCACTGAAGCTTTCTTT

v_gene: TRBV4-3
d_gene: -
abundance: -
j_gene: TRBJ2-3
CDR3aa: CASSQDSLGLSTDTQYF
CDR3nt: TGCGCCAGCAGCCAAGACAGTCTGGGGCTTAGCACAGATACGCAGTATTTT

v_gene: TRBV30
d_gene: -
abundance: few
j_gene: TRBJ1-5
CDR3aa: CAWSVLSGPQHF
CDR3nt: TGTGCCTGGAGTGTACTGTCCGGGCCCCAGCATTTT

v_gene: TRBV30
d_gene: TRBD1
abundance: -
j_gene: TRBJ2-7
CDR3aa: CAWGQGVYYEQYF
CDR3nt: TGTGCCTGGGGACAGGGGGTTTACTACGAGCAGTACTTC

v_gene: TRBV7-9
d_gene: -
abundance: -
j_gene: TRBJ1-3
CDR3aa: CASSTRDTAVNTIYF
CDR3nt: TGTGCCAGCAGCACCCGGGACACGGCTGTTAACACCATATATTTT

v_gene: TRBV27
d_gene: -
abundance: -
j_gene: TRBJ2-7
CDR3aa: CASSPISYEQYF
CDR3nt: TGTGCCAGCAGTCCGATATCCTACGAGCAGTACTTC

v_gene: TRBV27
d_gene: -
abundance: -
j_gene: TRBJ1-1
CDR3aa: CASSLLSDTTAPEAFF
CDR3nt: TGTGCCAGCAGTTTACTGTCGGACACCACAGCCCCTGAAGCTTTCTTT

v_gene: TRBV18
d_gene: TRBD2
abundance: once
j_gene: TRBJ2-1
CDR3aa: CASSPPGLAGLEQFF
CDR3nt: TGTGCCAGCTCACCACCCGGACTAGCTGGTCTTGAGCAGTTCTTC

v_gene: TRBV2
d_gene: -
abundance: -
j_gene: TRBJ2-5
CDR3aa: CASRGRETQYF
CDR3nt: TGTGCCAGCAGGGGCAGGGAGACCCAGTACTTC

v_gene: TRBV7-9
d_gene: -
abundance: once
j_gene: TRBJ2-2
CDR3aa: CAVETSTGELFF
CDR3nt: TGTGCCGTGGAAACGAGCACCGGGGAGCTGTTTTTT

v_gene: TRBV11-2
d_gene: -
abundance: once
j_gene: TRBJ2-3
CDR3aa: CASSFRGRYTDTQYF
CDR3nt: -

v_gene: TRBV9
d_gene: TRBD1
abundance: -
j_gene: TRBJ1-4
CDR3aa: CASSVGGGSEKLFF
CDR3nt: TGTGCCAGCAGCGTAGGAGGGGGCAGTGAAAAACTGTTTTTT

v_gene: TRBV6-5
d_gene: -
abundance: once
j_gene: TRBJ2-7
CDR3aa: CASSYSDGLYEQYF
CDR3nt: TGTGCCAGCAGTTACTCAGATGGACTCTACGAGCAGTACTTC

v_gene: TRBV29-1
d_gene: -
abundance: -
j_gene: TRBJ2-1
CDR3aa: CSVPRTTNEQFF
CDR3nt: TGCAGCGTGCCCCGGACGACCAATGAGCAGTTCTTC

v_gene: TRBV27
d_gene: TRBD2
abundance: -
j_gene: TRBJ2-7
CDR3aa: CASSIWGGFKQYF
CDR3nt: TGTGCCAGCAGCATATGGGGGGGATTCAAGCAGTACTTC

v_gene: TRBV9
d_gene: -
abundance: -
j_gene: TRBJ2-7
CDR3aa: CASSVGAAYYEQYF
CDR3nt: TGTGCCAGCAGCGTAGGGGCAGCTTACTACGAGCAGTACTTC

v_gene: TRBV5-1
d_gene: -
abundance: -
j_gene: TRBJ1-3
CDR3aa: CASSPASSGNTIYF
CDR3nt: TGCGCCAGCAGCCCCGCGAGCTCTGGAAACACCATATATTTT

v_gene: TRBV5-1
d_gene: -
abundance: -
j_gene: TRBJ1-2
CDR3aa: CASSLGTQGYTF
CDR3nt: TGCGCCAGCAGCTTGGGGACTCAGGGCTACACCTTC

v_gene: TRBV7-9
d_gene: TRBD2
abundance: -
j_gene: TRBJ2-7
CDR3aa: CASSLGSLAGGAEQYF
CDR3nt: TGTGCCAGCAGCTTAGGAAGTCTAGCGGGAGGGGCCGAGCAGTACTTC

v_gene: TRBV27
d_gene: -
abundance: -
j_gene: TRBJ2-3
CDR3aa: CASSSGLGTDTQYF
CDR3nt: TGTGCCAGCAGTTCCGGACTGGGCACAGATACGCAGTATTTT

v_gene: TRBV6-6
d_gene: -
abundance: once
j_gene: TRBJ2-7
CDR3aa: CASSYSIGVAYEQYF
CDR3nt: TGTGCCAGCAGTTACTCGATCGGGGTGGCCTACGAGCAGTACTTC

v_gene: TRBV28
d_gene: -
abundance: -
j_gene: TRBJ2-7
CDR3aa: CASSLPTYEQYF
CDR3nt: TGTGCCAGCAGTTTACCAACTTACGAGCAGTACTTC

v_gene: TRBV27
d_gene: TRBD1
abundance: -
j_gene: TRBJ1-5
CDR3aa: CASSLVTGVSQPQHF
CDR3nt: TGTGCCAGCAGTTTAGTGACAGGGGTGTCTCAGCCCCAGCATTTT

v_gene: TRBV7-9
d_gene: -
abundance: -
j_gene: TRBJ2-5
CDR3aa: CASSRDIERETQYF
CDR3nt: TGTGCCAGCAGCCGGGACATAGAGCGAGAGACCCAGTACTTC

v_gene: TRBV2
d_gene: TRBD2
abundance: once
j_gene: TRBJ2-7
CDR3aa: CASSEALRAGVDEQYF
CDR3nt: TGTGCCAGCAGTGAAGCGCTTCGAGCGGGAGTTGACGAGCAGTACTTC

v_gene: TRBV25-1
d_gene: -
abundance: -
j_gene: TRBJ1-5
CDR3aa: CASSRVGHQPQHF
CDR3nt: TGTGCCAGCAGTAGGGTGGGGCATCAGCCCCAGCATTTT

v_gene: TRBV10-1
d_gene: TRBD1
abundance: -
j_gene: TRBJ1-2
CDR3aa: CASSHTGGGGYGYTF
CDR3nt: TGCGCCAGCAGCCACACAGGGGGCGGAGGCTATGGCTACACCTTC

v_gene: TRBV28
d_gene: -
abundance: once
j_gene: TRBJ2-1
CDR3aa: CASSLGSWGEQFF
CDR3nt: TGTGCCAGCAGTTTGGGTAGTTGGGGTGAGCAGTTCTTC

v_gene: TRBV27
d_gene: -
abundance: -
j_gene: TRBJ2-1
CDR3aa: CASSLQRPTYNEQFF
CDR3nt: TGTGCCAGCAGTTTACAGCGGCCAACCTACAATGAGCAGTTCTTC

v_gene: TRBV4-1
d_gene: -
abundance: -
j_gene: TRBJ1-2
CDR3aa: CASSQSNDHLAGYGYTF
CDR3nt: TGCGCCAGCAGCCAATCAAACGACCATCTAGCCGGCTATGGCTACACCTTC

v_gene: TRBV9
d_gene: TRBD1
abundance: -
j_gene: TRBJ1-4
CDR3aa: CASSVAGGLGEKLFF
CDR3nt: TGTGCCAGCAGCGTAGCAGGGGGCTTAGGGGAAAAACTGTTTTTT

v_gene: TRBV6-5
d_gene: -
abundance: -
j_gene: TRBJ1-2
CDR3aa: CASSYAPKPQAEGYTF
CDR3nt: TGTGCCAGCAGTTACGCACCTAAACCTCAGGCGGAAGGCTACACCTTC

v_gene: TRBV13
d_gene: -
abundance: -
j_gene: TRBJ2-7
CDR3aa: CASSLGQSKSPYEQYF
CDR3nt: TGTGCCAGCAGCTTAGGCCAAAGTAAGAGTCCCTACGAGCAGTACTTC

v_gene: TRBV27
d_gene: -
abundance: -
j_gene: TRBJ1-4
CDR3aa: CASSLRRGATNEKLFF
CDR3nt: TGTGCCAGCAGCCTCAGAAGGGGGGCAACTAATGAAAAACTGTTTTTT

v_gene: TRBV14
d_gene: -
abundance: -
j_gene: TRBJ2-1
CDR3aa: CASSLPYKWEVPYNEQFF
CDR3nt: TGTGCCAGCAGCCTACCCTACAAGTGGGAGGTACCCTACAATGAGCAGTTCTTC

v_gene: TRBV5-4
d_gene: TRBD2
abundance: -
j_gene: TRBJ2-2
CDR3aa: CASSSGTSGRGLAGELFF
CDR3nt: TGTGCCAGCAGCTCTGGGACTAGCGGGAGGGGACTGGCCGGGGAGCTGTTTTTT

v_gene: TRBV9
d_gene: TRBD1
abundance: -
j_gene: TRBJ2-6
CDR3aa: CASTGVSSGANVLTF
CDR3nt: TGTGCCAGTACAGGGGTCAGCTCTGGGGCCAACGTCCTGACTTTC

v_gene: TRBV6-4
d_gene: -
abundance: -
j_gene: TRBJ2-3
CDR3aa: CASSDSLADTQYF
CDR3nt: TGTGCCAGCAGTGACTCCCTTGCAGATACGCAGTATTTT

v_gene: TRBV30
d_gene: -
abundance: -
j_gene: TRBJ1-2
CDR3aa: CAWSGEAGAGSYGYTF
CDR3nt: TGTGCCTGGAGTGGAGAGGCGGGGGCAGGCAGCTATGGCTACACCTTC

v_gene: TRBV5-6
d_gene: -
abundance: once
j_gene: TRBJ2-6
CDR3aa: CASSSWFWVAGANVLTF
CDR3nt: TGTGCCAGCAGCTCGTGGTTTTGGGTAGCGGGGGCCAACGTCCTGACTTTC

v_gene: TRBV18
d_gene: -
abundance: -
j_gene: TRBJ2-3
CDR3aa: CASSRSGSFGTDTQYF
CDR3nt: TGTGCCAGCTCACGATCAGGGTCCTTTGGCACAGATACGCAGTATTTT

v_gene: TRBV27
d_gene: TRBD1
abundance: -
j_gene: TRBJ2-6
CDR3aa: CASLRTGPSGANVLTF
CDR3nt: TGTGCCAGCCTACGGACAGGGCCCTCTGGGGCCAACGTCCTGACTTTC

v_gene: TRBV29-1
d_gene: TRBD2
abundance: -
j_gene: TRBJ2-1
CDR3aa: CSVPGTRPNEQFF
CDR3nt: TGCAGCGTTCCCGGGACTAGACCCAATGAGCAGTTCTTC

v_gene: TRBV27
d_gene: -
abundance: -
j_gene: TRBJ2-7
CDR3aa: CASSLSPPGAYEQYF
CDR3nt: TGTGCCAGCAGTTTATCCCCCCCAGGGGCCTACGAGCAGTACTTC